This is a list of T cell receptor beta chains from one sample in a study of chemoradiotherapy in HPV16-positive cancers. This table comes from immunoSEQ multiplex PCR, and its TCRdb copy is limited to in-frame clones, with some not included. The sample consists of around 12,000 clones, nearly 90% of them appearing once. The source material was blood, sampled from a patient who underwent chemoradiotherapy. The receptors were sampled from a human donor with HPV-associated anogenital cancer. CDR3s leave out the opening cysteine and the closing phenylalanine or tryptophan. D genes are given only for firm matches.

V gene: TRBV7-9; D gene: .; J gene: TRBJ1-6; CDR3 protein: ASSYQEYSPLH
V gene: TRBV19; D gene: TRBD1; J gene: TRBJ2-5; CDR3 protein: ASSPPGTGVTQY
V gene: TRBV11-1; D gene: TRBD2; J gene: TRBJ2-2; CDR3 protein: ASSLVSGTNTGELF
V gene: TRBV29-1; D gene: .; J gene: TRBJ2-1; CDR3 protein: SAKDLSEF
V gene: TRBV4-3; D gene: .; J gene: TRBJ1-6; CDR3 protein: ASSQDVAGRYNSPLH
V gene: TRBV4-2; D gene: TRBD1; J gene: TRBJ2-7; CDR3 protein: ASSFGQESYEQY
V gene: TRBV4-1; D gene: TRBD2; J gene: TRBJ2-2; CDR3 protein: ASSQAPGLAGDTGELF
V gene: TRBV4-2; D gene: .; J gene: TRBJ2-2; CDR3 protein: ASSPLTGGTGELF
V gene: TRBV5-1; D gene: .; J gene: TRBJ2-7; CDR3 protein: ASSFGDGTYEQY
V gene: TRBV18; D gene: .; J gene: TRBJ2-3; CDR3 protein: ASSPRVDSTDTQY
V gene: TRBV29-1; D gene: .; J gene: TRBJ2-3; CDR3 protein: SATGHRNTDTQY
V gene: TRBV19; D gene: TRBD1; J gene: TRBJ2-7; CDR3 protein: ASTSTGGGSYEQY
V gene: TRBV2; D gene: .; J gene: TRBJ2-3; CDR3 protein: ASSSQGIESDTQY
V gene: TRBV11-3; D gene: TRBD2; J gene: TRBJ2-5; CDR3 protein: ASSLISGPQETQY
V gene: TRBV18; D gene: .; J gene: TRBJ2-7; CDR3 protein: ASSPGGREQY
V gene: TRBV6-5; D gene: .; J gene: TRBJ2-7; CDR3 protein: ASSYFPGAYEQY
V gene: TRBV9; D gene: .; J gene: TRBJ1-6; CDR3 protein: ASSVDGQRVSPLH
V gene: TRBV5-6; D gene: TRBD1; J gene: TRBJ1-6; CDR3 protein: ASSETGQKLH
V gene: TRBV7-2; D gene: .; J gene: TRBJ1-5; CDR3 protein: ASSLVGPAQPQH
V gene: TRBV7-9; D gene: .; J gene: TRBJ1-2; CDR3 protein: ASSLKYGYT
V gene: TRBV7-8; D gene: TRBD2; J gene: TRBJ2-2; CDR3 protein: ASRPQGGLAGEAGELF
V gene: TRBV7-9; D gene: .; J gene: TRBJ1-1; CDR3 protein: ASSLVRQTEAF
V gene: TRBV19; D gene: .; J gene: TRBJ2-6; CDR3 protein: ASRSQGVPLSGANVLT
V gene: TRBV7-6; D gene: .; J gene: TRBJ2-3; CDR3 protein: ASSPGEISTTDTQY
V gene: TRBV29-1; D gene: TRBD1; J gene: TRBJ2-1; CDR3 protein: SGSGQGPRRQF
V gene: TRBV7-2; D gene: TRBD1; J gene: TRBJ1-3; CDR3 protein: ASSSGTGRGNTIY
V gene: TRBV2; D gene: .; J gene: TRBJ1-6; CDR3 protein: ASSESIVTSSPLH
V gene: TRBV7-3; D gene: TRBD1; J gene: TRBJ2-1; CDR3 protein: ASSLGTGPYNEQF
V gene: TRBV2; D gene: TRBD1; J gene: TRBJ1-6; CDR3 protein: ASNMGTANSPLH
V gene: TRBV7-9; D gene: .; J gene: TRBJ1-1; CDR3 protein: ASSLEKVGEWNTEAF
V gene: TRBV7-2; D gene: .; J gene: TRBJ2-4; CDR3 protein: ASSLGNLNIQY
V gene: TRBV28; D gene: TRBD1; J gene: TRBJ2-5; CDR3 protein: AIDRGRETQY
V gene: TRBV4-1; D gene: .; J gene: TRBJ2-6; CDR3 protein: ASSLAFGGANVLT
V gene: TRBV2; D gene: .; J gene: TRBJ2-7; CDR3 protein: ASRGTASSEQY
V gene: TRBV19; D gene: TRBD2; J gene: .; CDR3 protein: ASSPSGGSYYEQY
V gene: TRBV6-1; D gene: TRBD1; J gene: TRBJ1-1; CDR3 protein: ASNRQGSTEAF
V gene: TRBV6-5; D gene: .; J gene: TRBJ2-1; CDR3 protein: ASSSHNEQF
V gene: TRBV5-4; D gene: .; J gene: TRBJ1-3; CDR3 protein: ASSPANQGNTIY
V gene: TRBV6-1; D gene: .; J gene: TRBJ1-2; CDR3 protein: ASSVGQGNYGYT
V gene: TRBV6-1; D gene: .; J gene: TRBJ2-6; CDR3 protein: ASSEGGAGANVLT
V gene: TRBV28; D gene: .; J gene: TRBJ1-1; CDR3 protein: ASRGAYRDF
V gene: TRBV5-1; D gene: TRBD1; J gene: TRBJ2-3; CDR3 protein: ASSLPQGVSTDTQY
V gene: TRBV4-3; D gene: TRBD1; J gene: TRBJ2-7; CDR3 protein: ASSRGTAGYEQY
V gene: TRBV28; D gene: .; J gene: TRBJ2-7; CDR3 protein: ASSLVNRVEQY
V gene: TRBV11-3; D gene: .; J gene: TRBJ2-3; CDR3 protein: ASSPGEGRADTQY
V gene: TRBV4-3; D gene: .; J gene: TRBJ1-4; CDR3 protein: ASSPGWRGPLF
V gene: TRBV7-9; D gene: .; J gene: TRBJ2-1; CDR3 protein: ASSLRVSGAGNEQF
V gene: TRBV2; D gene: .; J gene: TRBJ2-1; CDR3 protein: ASSEFRQEQF
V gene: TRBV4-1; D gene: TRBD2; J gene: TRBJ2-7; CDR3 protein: ASSRGSGTSGSSYEQY
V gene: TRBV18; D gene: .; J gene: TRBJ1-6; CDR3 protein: ASSPDRNSPLH
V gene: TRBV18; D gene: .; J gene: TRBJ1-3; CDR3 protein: ASSPGSVSQNTIY
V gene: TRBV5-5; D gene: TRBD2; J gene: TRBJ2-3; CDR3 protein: ASSLAGGGVWADTQY
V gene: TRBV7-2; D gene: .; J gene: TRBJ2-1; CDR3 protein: ASSLSGGPPNEQF
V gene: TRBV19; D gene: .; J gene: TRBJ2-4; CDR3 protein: ASTSGRIAKNIQY